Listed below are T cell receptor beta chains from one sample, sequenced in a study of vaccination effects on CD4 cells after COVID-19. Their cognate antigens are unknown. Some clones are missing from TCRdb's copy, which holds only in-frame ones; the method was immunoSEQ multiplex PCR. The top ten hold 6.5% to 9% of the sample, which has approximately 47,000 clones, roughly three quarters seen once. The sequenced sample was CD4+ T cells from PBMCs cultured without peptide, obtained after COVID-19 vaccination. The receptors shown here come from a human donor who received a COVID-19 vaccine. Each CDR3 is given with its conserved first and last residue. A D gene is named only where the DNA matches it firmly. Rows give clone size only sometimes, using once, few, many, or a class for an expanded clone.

CASSLGQNSYEQYF,TGTGCCAGCAGCTTGGGACAAAACTCCTACGAGCAGTACTTC,TRBV5-4,TRBJ2-7,.,.,14
CASSARLAGDSYNEQFF,TGCGCCAGCAGCGCCAGACTAGCGGGGGACTCCTACAATGAGCAGTTCTTC,TRBV10-1,TRBJ2-1,TRBD2,.,17
CASSKAPGLHSGANVLTF,TGTGCCAGCAGCAAAGCTCCGGGACTCCACTCTGGGGCCAACGTCCTGACTTTC,TRBV21-1,TRBJ2-6,.,.,18
CASSQVGSWEGRNEQFF,TGTGCCAGCAGCCAAGTGGGTTCGTGGGAGGGTCGCAATGAGCAGTTCTTC,TRBV3-1/TRBV3-2,TRBJ2-1,TRBD2,.,17
CASKAGAQETQYF,TGCGCCAGCAAAGCGGGAGCTCAAGAGACCCAGTACTTC,TRBV10-2,TRBJ2-5,TRBD2,.,13
CASRGTGGINEKLFF,TGTGCCAGTAGGGGAACAGGGGGGATAAATGAAAAACTGTTTTTT,TRBV19,TRBJ1-4,TRBD1,.,15
CACCGQGANTGELFF,TGTGCCTGCTGCGGACAGGGGGCGAACACCGGGGAGCTGTTTTTT,TRBV30,TRBJ2-2,TRBD1,.,15
CASSPSRAGGETQYF,TGTGCCAGCAGTCCCTCCAGAGCGGGGGGGGAGACCCAGTACTTC,TRBV6-2/TRBV6-3,TRBJ2-5,TRBD2,.,15
CASSLAGAQRAFF,TGTGCCAGCAGCTTAGCCGGGGCCCAGCGGGCTTTCTTT,TRBV11-2,TRBJ1-1,.,.,13
CASSLTVLSNQPQHF,TGTGCCAGCAGCTTGACCGTACTCAGCAATCAGCCCCAGCATTTT,TRBV5-5,TRBJ1-5,.,medium-sized,15
CASNILLAKEQFF,TGTGCCAGCAATATCCTTCTGGCGAAAGAGCAGTTCTTC,TRBV12-3/TRBV12-4,TRBJ2-1,.,.,13
CASSPPQGLAGGYEQYF,TGTGCCAGCAGCCCGCCACAGGGACTAGCGGGAGGCTACGAGCAGTACTTC,TRBV14,TRBJ2-7,TRBD2,.,17
CASSPGGAAYEQYF,TGCGCCAGCAGCCCCGGGGGTGCAGCCTACGAGCAGTACTTC,TRBV5-1,TRBJ2-7,.,.,14
CASARTGQGMGNTIYF,TGTGCCAGCGCCCGGACCGGACAGGGGATGGGAAACACCATATATTTT,TRBV6-6,TRBJ1-3,TRBD1,.,16
CASSLEGWTGLRDTEAFF,TGTGCCAGCAGCTTAGAGGGCTGGACAGGGCTGAGGGACACTGAAGCTTTCTTT,TRBV11-2,TRBJ1-1,TRBD1,few,18
CASSPRIRLVAPQVNGYTF,TGTGCCAGCAGCCCGAGGATTCGTCTAGTGGCACCACAGGTCAATGGCTACACCTTC,TRBV5-6,TRBJ1-2,.,once,19
CASSLGTGATNTEAFF,TGTGCCAGCTCCCTTGGGACAGGGGCAACGAACACTGAAGCTTTCTTT,TRBV18,TRBJ1-1,TRBD1,.,16
CASSQTLIRSTNEKLFF,TGCGCCAGCAGCCAAACCCTCATCAGATCAACTAATGAAAAACTGTTTTTT,TRBV4-1,TRBJ1-4,.,.,17
CAFSQGESTTNEKLFF,TGTGCCTTTTCTCAGGGAGAGTCGACAACTAATGAAAAACTGTTTTTT,TRBV30,TRBJ1-4,.,.,16
CASSPTGTTGGYTF,TGTGCCAGCAGTCCAACCGGGACAACAGGTGGCTACACCTTC,TRBV2,TRBJ1-2,.,once,14
CASSLVAGTGELFF,TGCGCCAGCAGCTTGGTAGCGGGCACCGGGGAGCTGTTTTTT,TRBV5-1,TRBJ2-2,TRBD2,few,14
CASSSLDRVGETQYF,TGTGCCAGCAGTTCGCTGGACAGGGTAGGCGAGACCCAGTACTTC,TRBV28,TRBJ2-5,TRBD1,.,15
CASSPTGGTAGELFF,TGCGCCAGCAGCCCCACCGGGGGGACGGCCGGGGAGCTGTTTTTT,TRBV5-1,TRBJ2-2,TRBD2,.,15
CASSLARGVNYGYTF,TGCGCCAGCAGCTTGGCCAGGGGGGTCAACTATGGCTACACCTTC,TRBV5-1,TRBJ1-2,TRBD1,once,15
CASSTATGRQETQYF,TGTGCCAGCAGCACCGCCACGGGACGTCAAGAGACCCAGTACTTC,TRBV7-2,TRBJ2-5,.,.,15
CASSLAVWGSGNTIYF,TGTGCCAGCAGCTTAGCGGTGTGGGGCTCTGGAAACACCATATATTTT,TRBV11-3,TRBJ1-3,.,.,16
CASSLKDINYGYTF,TGTGCCAGCAGCTTGAAGGACATAAACTATGGCTACACCTTC,TRBV5-6,TRBJ1-2,.,.,14
CASSFGFSGRVGETQYF,TGTGCCAGCAGCTTTGGGTTTAGCGGGAGAGTGGGGGAGACCCAGTACTTC,TRBV7-2,TRBJ2-5,TRBD2,.,17
CASREAGITGELFF,TGTGCCAGCAGGGAGGCGGGGATAACCGGGGAGCTGTTTTTT,TRBV6-5,TRBJ2-2,.,.,14
CASSTAYGNYGYTF,TGCGCCAGCAGCACAGCTTATGGTAACTATGGCTACACCTTC,TRBV5-1,TRBJ1-2,.,.,14
CASSLATSGRAMSNEQFF,TGTGCCAGCAGCTTAGCGACTAGCGGGAGGGCGATGAGCAATGAGCAGTTCTTC,TRBV7-8,TRBJ2-1,TRBD2,.,18
CASYSPGTHLGGQFF,TGTGCCAGCTACAGCCCGGGGACACACCTTGGGGGGCAGTTCTTC,TRBV27,TRBJ2-1,.,.,15
CASSPGQGRRGYTF,TGTGCCAGCAGTCCGGGACAGGGACGGCGCGGCTACACCTTC,TRBV2,TRBJ1-2,TRBD1,few,14
CAWSRMGSRRGYTF,TGTGCCTGGAGTCGAATGGGCTCCCGACGGGGCTACACCTTC,TRBV30,TRBJ1-2,.,.,14
CASSREQRGNTEAFF,TGCGCCAGCAGCAGGGAGCAGCGAGGGAACACTGAAGCTTTCTTT,TRBV5-1,TRBJ1-1,.,.,15
CAWIPAGTEETQYF,TGTGCCTGGATCCCGGCCGGGACCGAAGAGACCCAGTACTTC,TRBV30,TRBJ2-5,.,.,14
CASSVSGANTGELFF,TGTGCCAGCAGTGTTAGCGGGGCGAACACCGGGGAGCTGTTTTTT,TRBV6-4,TRBJ2-2,TRBD2,.,15
CASSFNGDTEAFF,TGTGCCAGCAGTTTTAACGGGGACACTGAAGCTTTCTTT,TRBV12-3/TRBV12-4,TRBJ1-1,.,.,13
CASSQVGVAKNIQYF,TGTGCCAGCAGCCAAGTTGGGGTAGCCAAAAACATTCAGTACTTC,TRBV3-1/TRBV3-2,TRBJ2-4,.,.,15
CASSSTGGLDEQYF,TGTGCCAGCAGTTCGACAGGGGGCTTGGACGAGCAGTACTTC,TRBV6-5,TRBJ2-7,TRBD1,few,14
CASGLLGTGELFF,TGTGCCAGCGGCCTTCTTGGCACCGGGGAGCTGTTTTTT,TRBV11-1,TRBJ2-2,.,.,13
CASRYLTGTQYF,TGTGCCAGTAGATATCTTACCGGTACGCAGTATTTT,TRBV12-3/TRBV12-4,TRBJ2-3,.,.,12
CAISGVTSRPYEQYF,TGTGCCATCAGTGGCGTGACTAGCAGACCCTACGAGCAGTACTTC,TRBV10-3,TRBJ2-7,TRBD2,.,15
CASSVGENTEAFF,TGTGCCAGCTCAGTCGGAGAGAACACTGAAGCTTTCTTT,TRBV18,TRBJ1-1,.,.,13
CASSSTGGAGRPQHF,TGTGCCAGCAGTTCGACAGGGGGCGCGGGAAGGCCCCAGCATTTT,TRBV6-2/TRBV6-3,TRBJ1-5,TRBD1,.,15
CASSVTSGRATGELFF,TGTGCCAGCAGCGTGACCAGCGGGAGGGCGACCGGGGAGCTGTTTTTT,TRBV2,TRBJ2-2,TRBD2,once,16
CASRGLAGTNRNTGELFF,TGTGCCAGCAGGGGCCTAGCGGGGACCAATAGGAACACCGGGGAGCTGTTTTTT,TRBV27,TRBJ2-2,TRBD2,.,18
CASSLAGGLNYEQYF,TGTGCCAGCAGCTTAGCCGGCGGTCTGAACTACGAGCAGTACTTC,TRBV7-9,TRBJ2-7,.,.,15
CAWSVAGSTDTQYF,TGTGCCTGGAGTGTCGCGGGGAGCACAGATACGCAGTATTTT,TRBV30,TRBJ2-3,.,.,14
CASSQEWGEGWLETQYF,TGTGCCAGCAGCCAAGAGTGGGGGGAGGGGTGGTTAGAGACCCAGTACTTC,TRBV3-1/TRBV3-2,TRBJ2-5,TRBD2,.,17